This is a list of T cell receptor beta chains from one sample in a study of CD8 T cells in ankylosing spondylitis. In TCRdb, the 5' RACE reads were re-called with MiXCR into one record per CDR3 protein. The repertoire holds roughly 490,000 distinct CDR3 sequences, about 5.7% seen once, with around 3.5% in the top ten. The sequencing sample was made of blood, either unsorted or a sorted T cell fraction (not recorded which). The source is a male donor with ankylosing spondylitis. The CDR3 runs from the conserved cysteine through the conserved F or W. Fields, in order: CDR3 DNA, CDR3 protein, J gene, D gene, V gene, clone size. A D gene is named only where the DNA matches it firmly. Clone size appears in some rows only: once, few, many, or a class for an expanded clone.

CDR3nt: TGTGCCAGCAGCCGCCCGGGACTAGCGGTGTACAATGAGCAGTTCTTC
CDR3aa: CASSRPGLAVYNEQFF
j_gene: TRBJ2-1
d_gene: TRBD2
v_gene: TRBV7-9
abundance: many

CDR3nt: TGTGCCAGCTCAACCTTTGCGGACAGCTCTGGAAACACCATATATTTT
CDR3aa: CASSTFADSSGNTIYF
j_gene: TRBJ1-3
d_gene: NA
v_gene: TRBV18
abundance: NA

CDR3nt: TGTGCCAGCAGCTTACCCGACAGGGGTGGTGAAGCTTTCTTT
CDR3aa: CASSLPDRGGEAFF
j_gene: TRBJ1-1
d_gene: TRBD1
v_gene: TRBV7-9
abundance: many

CDR3nt: TGTGCCAGCAGTTTCCCCAACAATGAAGCTTTCTTT
CDR3aa: CASSFPNNEAFF
j_gene: TRBJ1-1
d_gene: NA
v_gene: TRBV28
abundance: many

CDR3nt: TGCAGTGCTAGAGACCAAGGGGGCCCCTATGGCTACACCTTC
CDR3aa: CSARDQGGPYGYTF
j_gene: TRBJ1-2
d_gene: TRBD1
v_gene: TRBV20-1
abundance: many

CDR3nt: TGCAGTGCTACTTTTGACCTTGGGGTGTCCCTCCACTTT
CDR3aa: CSATFDLGVSLHF
j_gene: TRBJ1-6
d_gene: NA
v_gene: TRBV20-1
abundance: many

CDR3nt: TGTGCCACCAAGGGTGTGAGCAAGTCCTACAATGAGCAGTTCTTC
CDR3aa: CATKGVSKSYNEQFF
j_gene: TRBJ2-1
d_gene: NA
v_gene: TRBV6-1
abundance: many

CDR3nt: TGTGCCGCCCGGGACAGTAGTGAAAAACTGTTTTTT
CDR3aa: CAARDSSEKLFF
j_gene: TRBJ1-4
d_gene: TRBD1
v_gene: TRBV6-5
abundance: many

CDR3nt: TGTGCAAGTCGCTTATTGAGGGCCGTTTCCCACGAGCAGTACTTC
CDR3aa: CASRLLRAVSHEQYF
j_gene: TRBJ2-7
d_gene: NA
v_gene: TRBV12-2
abundance: few

CDR3nt: TGTGCCAGCAGTTTACAATCTGAAGCTTTCTTT
CDR3aa: CASSLQSEAFF
j_gene: TRBJ1-1
d_gene: NA
v_gene: TRBV12-3/TRBV12-4
abundance: many

CDR3nt: TGTGCCAGCAGCTTTGCCCTAAGTGAGGAGACCCAGTACTTC
CDR3aa: CASSFALSEETQYF
j_gene: TRBJ2-5
d_gene: NA
v_gene: TRBV7-2
abundance: many

CDR3nt: TGTGCCAGCAAAGGCGGATATTCACCCCTCCACTTT
CDR3aa: CASKGGYSPLHF
j_gene: TRBJ1-6
d_gene: NA
v_gene: TRBV6-1
abundance: NA

CDR3nt: TGTGCCAGCAAGGGGGCGGGGACGGGGAGGGATACGCAGTATTTT
CDR3aa: CASKGAGTGRDTQYF
j_gene: TRBJ2-3
d_gene: NA
v_gene: TRBV4-2
abundance: NA

CDR3nt: TGCGCCAGCAGCCGGCGAGGGGAGGTAGACACCATATATTTT
CDR3aa: CASSRRGEVDTIYF
j_gene: TRBJ1-3
d_gene: NA
v_gene: TRBV4-1
abundance: many

CDR3nt: TGCGCCAGCAGCACGGGACTAGCGGGAGATATTGAGCAGTTCTTC
CDR3aa: CASSTGLAGDIEQFF
j_gene: TRBJ2-1
d_gene: TRBD2
v_gene: TRBV5-1
abundance: NA

CDR3nt: TGCGCCAGCAGCCAAGATGCGGCAGGCACTGAAGCTTTCTTT
CDR3aa: CASSQDAAGTEAFF
j_gene: TRBJ1-1
d_gene: NA
v_gene: TRBV4-1
abundance: many

CDR3nt: TGTGCCAGCAGTTACGGGGTACCCAGCACAGATACGCAGTATTTT
CDR3aa: CASSYGVPSTDTQYF
j_gene: TRBJ2-3
d_gene: NA
v_gene: TRBV6-5
abundance: many

CDR3nt: TGTGCCAGCAGCTTAGTGACAGGGAAGGGTCAGCCCCAGCATTTT
CDR3aa: CASSLVTGKGQPQHF
j_gene: TRBJ1-5
d_gene: TRBD1
v_gene: TRBV7-2
abundance: NA

CDR3nt: TGTGCCAGCAGCCCAGGGGCATGGCAGCCCCAGCATTTT
CDR3aa: CASSPGAWQPQHF
j_gene: TRBJ1-5
d_gene: NA
v_gene: TRBV27
abundance: many

CDR3nt: TGCGCCAGCAGCTTGGTCGCTAGCGGGTCTAGCACAGATACGCAGTATTTT
CDR3aa: CASSLVASGSSTDTQYF
j_gene: TRBJ2-3
d_gene: TRBD2
v_gene: TRBV5-1
abundance: NA

CDR3nt: TGTGCCAGCAAGTTACGGGGGGGTGAAGCTTTCTTT
CDR3aa: CASKLRGGEAFF
j_gene: TRBJ1-1
d_gene: NA
v_gene: TRBV6-6
abundance: many

CDR3nt: TGTGCCATCAGGGACAGGTACGAGCAGTACTTC
CDR3aa: CAIRDRYEQYF
j_gene: TRBJ2-7
d_gene: TRBD1
v_gene: TRBV10-3
abundance: many

CDR3nt: TGTGCCAGCAACCAGGGAGGCGTTCAGCCCCAGCATTTT
CDR3aa: CASNQGGVQPQHF
j_gene: TRBJ1-5
d_gene: NA
v_gene: TRBV7-2
abundance: many

CDR3nt: TGTGCCGGCAGTCGGGACAGCCCCTACGAGCAGTACTTC
CDR3aa: CAGSRDSPYEQYF
j_gene: TRBJ2-7
d_gene: TRBD1
v_gene: TRBV2
abundance: NA

CDR3nt: TGCAGTGCTGCCGGGGCCCCCTTCAATGAGCAGTTCTTC
CDR3aa: CSAAGAPFNEQFF
j_gene: TRBJ2-1
d_gene: NA
v_gene: TRBV20-1
abundance: few

CDR3nt: TGTGCCAGCAGCTCTACCTGGGACAGGGGGAAGACCCAGTACTTC
CDR3aa: CASSSTWDRGKTQYF
j_gene: TRBJ2-5
d_gene: TRBD1
v_gene: TRBV7-8
abundance: many

CDR3nt: TGTGCCAGCAGCCCCTCGGTTTACGAGCAGTACTTC
CDR3aa: CASSPSVYEQYF
j_gene: TRBJ2-7
d_gene: NA
v_gene: TRBV7-9
abundance: many

CDR3nt: TGCGCCAGCAGCTTGGGTACGGCCAGGGGCACTGAAGCTTTCTTT
CDR3aa: CASSLGTARGTEAFF
j_gene: TRBJ1-1
d_gene: NA
v_gene: TRBV5-1
abundance: many

CDR3nt: TGTGCCAGCAGCTTAGCACGGGGAGGCGCTTTCTTT
CDR3aa: CASSLARGGAFF
j_gene: TRBJ1-1
d_gene: NA
v_gene: TRBV7-9
abundance: NA

CDR3nt: TGTGCCAGCAGCTTAGTGGGCAGGAACTATGGCTACACCTTC
CDR3aa: CASSLVGRNYGYTF
j_gene: TRBJ1-2
d_gene: NA
v_gene: TRBV7-2
abundance: many

CDR3nt: TGCGCCAGCAGCCAAGCTCCCGGAGCTGGGGCCAACGTCCTGACTTTC
CDR3aa: CASSQAPGAGANVLTF
j_gene: TRBJ2-6
d_gene: NA
v_gene: TRBV4-1
abundance: few

CDR3nt: TGTGCCATCAGTGAGCCCGGACTAGCGGCGGGGAATGAGCAGTTCTTC
CDR3aa: CAISEPGLAAGNEQFF
j_gene: TRBJ2-1
d_gene: TRBD2
v_gene: TRBV10-3
abundance: many

CDR3nt: TGTGCCAGCAGTGGATGGAACCCGGGACAACGAGAGACCCAGTACTTC
CDR3aa: CASSGWNPGQRETQYF
j_gene: TRBJ2-5
d_gene: NA
v_gene: TRBV6-1
abundance: few